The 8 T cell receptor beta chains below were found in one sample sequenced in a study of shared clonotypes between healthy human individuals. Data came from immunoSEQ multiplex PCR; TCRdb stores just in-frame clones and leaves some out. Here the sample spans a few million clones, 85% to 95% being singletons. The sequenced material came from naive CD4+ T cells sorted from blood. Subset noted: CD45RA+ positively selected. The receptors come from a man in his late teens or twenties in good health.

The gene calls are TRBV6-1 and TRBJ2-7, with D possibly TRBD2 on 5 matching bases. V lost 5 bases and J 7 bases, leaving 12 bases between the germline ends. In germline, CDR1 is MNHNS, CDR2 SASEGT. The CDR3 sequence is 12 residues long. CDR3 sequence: CASSKPSGEQYF. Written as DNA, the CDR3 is TGTGCCAGCAGTAAGCCCAGCGGAGAGCAGTACTTC.

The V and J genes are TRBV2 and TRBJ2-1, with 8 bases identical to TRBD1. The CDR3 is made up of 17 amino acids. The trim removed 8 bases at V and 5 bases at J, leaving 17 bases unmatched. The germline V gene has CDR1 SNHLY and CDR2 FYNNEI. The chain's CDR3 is CASLEREFRDRNNEQFF. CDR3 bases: TGTGCCAGCCTGGAACGGGAGTTCCGGGACAGGAACAATGAGCAGTTCTTC.

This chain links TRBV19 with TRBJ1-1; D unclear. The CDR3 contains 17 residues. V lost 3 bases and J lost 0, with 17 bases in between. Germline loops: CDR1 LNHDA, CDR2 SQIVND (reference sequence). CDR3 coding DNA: TGTGCCAGTAGTATCCCGGGGTACACCTACATGAACACTGAAGCTTTCTTT. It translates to CASSIPGYTYMNTEAFF.

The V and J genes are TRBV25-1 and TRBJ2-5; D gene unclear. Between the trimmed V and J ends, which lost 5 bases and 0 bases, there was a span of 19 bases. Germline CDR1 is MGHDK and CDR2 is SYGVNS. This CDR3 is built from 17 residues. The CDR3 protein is CASSPPGSQAYQETQYF. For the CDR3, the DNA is TGTGCCAGCAGTCCCCCCGGCTCGCAGGCCTACCAAGAGACCCAGTACTTC. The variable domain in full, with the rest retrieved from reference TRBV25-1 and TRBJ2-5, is EADIYQTPRYLVIGTGKKITLECSQTMGHDKMYWYQQDPGMELHLIHYSYGVNSTEKGDLSSESTVSRIRTEHFPLTLESARPSHTSQYLCASSPPGSQAYQETQYFGPGTRLLVL.

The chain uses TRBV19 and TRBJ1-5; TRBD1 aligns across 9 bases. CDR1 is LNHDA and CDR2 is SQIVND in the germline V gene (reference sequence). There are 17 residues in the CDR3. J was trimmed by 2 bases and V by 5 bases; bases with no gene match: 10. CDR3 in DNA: TGTGCCAGTAGTCCAGGGACAGGGCTTTTGGGCAATCAGCCCCAGCATTTT. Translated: CASSPGTGLLGNQPQHF.

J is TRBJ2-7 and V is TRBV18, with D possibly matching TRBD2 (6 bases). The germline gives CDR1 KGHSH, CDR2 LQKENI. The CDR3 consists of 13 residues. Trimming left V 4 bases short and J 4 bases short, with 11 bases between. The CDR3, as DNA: TGTGCCAGCTCACAGGCTAGCGCATACGAGCAGTACTTC. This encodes CASSQASAYEQYF.

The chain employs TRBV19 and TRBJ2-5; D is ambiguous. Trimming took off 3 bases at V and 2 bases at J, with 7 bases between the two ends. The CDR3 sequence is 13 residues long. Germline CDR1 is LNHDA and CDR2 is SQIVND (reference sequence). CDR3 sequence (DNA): TGTGCCAGTAGTATTCTGTTGCAAGAGACCCAGTACTTC. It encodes CASSILLQETQYF.

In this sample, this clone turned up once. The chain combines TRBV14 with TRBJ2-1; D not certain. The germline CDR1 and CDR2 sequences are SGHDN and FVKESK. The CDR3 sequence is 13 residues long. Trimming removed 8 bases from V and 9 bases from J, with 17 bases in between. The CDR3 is CASSESARIEQFF. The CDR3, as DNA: TGTGCCAGCTCTGAATCCGCGAGGATTGAGCAGTTCTTC.